The 29 T cell receptor beta chains given below trace back to one sample, sequenced in a study of shared clonotypes between healthy human individuals. Naive CD8 cells were CD45RO-negative, positively selected for CCR7, excluding terminally differentiated effector memory CD45RA+ cells. Libraries were prepared by immunoSEQ multiplex PCR; TCRdb keeps only in-frame clonotypes and omits some of them. The sample consists of about 680,000 clones, about 92% of them appearing once. The sample taken for sequencing was naive CD8+ T cells sorted from blood. These receptors came from a young man in good health.

The chain uses TRBV5-4 and TRBJ2-1, with TRBD2 matching over 12 bases. Germline V CDR1 and CDR2: SGHNT, YYREEE (reference sequence). With 3 bases clipped from V and 8 bases from J, the junction kept 3 bases outside the gene matches. CDR3 size: 14 residues. CDR3 sequence: CASSSLAGGDEQFF. The CDR3 DNA is TGTGCCAGCAGCTCCCTAGCGGGAGGGGATGAGCAGTTCTTC.

V gene TRBV28 combines with J gene TRBJ2-1; TRBD2 matches at 11 bases. Germline loops: CDR1 MDHEN, CDR2 SYDVKM. The V and J ends lost 5 bases and 2 bases, in that order; junction bases with no gene match: 5. The CDR3 consists of 16 residues. In DNA, the CDR3 is TGTGCCAGCAGTGGGACTAGCGGACCTACCTACAATGAGCAGTTCTTC. It codes for CASSGTSGPTYNEQFF.

This clone is a singleton in its sample. This chain uses TRBV4-1 with TRBJ2-1; 7 bases map to TRBD2. Trimming cost V 1 base and J 6 bases; bases outside gene matches: 6. The CDR3 runs 15 residues. Germline V gene sequence: CDR1 MGHRA, CDR2 YSYEKL. The CDR3 region has the DNA TGCGCCAGCAGCCAAGGGGGGGGTAGTAGCAATGAGCAGTTCTTC. Protein sequence: CASSQGGGSSNEQFF.

This chain connects TRBV27 to TRBJ2-3, with 8 bases aligning to TRBD1. The V gene end was trimmed by 5 bases and the J gene end by 3 bases; junction bases not matched to a gene: 7. The CDR3 loop spans 15 amino acids. The V gene's germline CDR1 is MNHEY and CDR2 SMNVEV (reference sequence). CDR3 sequence: CASSARDRITDTQYF. CDR3 in DNA: TGTGCCAGCAGTGCCCGGGACAGGATAACAGATACGCAGTATTTT.

The chain carries TRBV27 and TRBJ2-5; 9 bases match TRBD2. The germline gives CDR1 MNHEY, CDR2 SMNVEV (reference sequence). V was clipped by 2 bases and J by 3 bases; unmatched bases: 10. CDR3 size: 17 residues. The CDR3 DNA is TGTGCCAGCAGTTTAGCCACCGGGACTAGCAGAAAAGAGACCCAGTACTTC. Amino acid sequence: CASSLATGTSRKETQYF.

The chain combines TRBV29-1 with TRBJ2-7; tentatively, D is TRBD2 (6 bases). This CDR3 spans 11 amino acids. Germline V gene sequence: CDR1 SQVTM, CDR2 ANQGSEA. CDR3 amino acids: CSWAGGDEQYF. The CDR3 DNA follows: TGCAGTTGGGCAGGAGGGGACGAGCAGTACTTC.

V is TRBV27 and J is TRBJ2-7; D remains unclear. Germline assignment: CDR1 MNHEY and CDR2 SMNVEV (reference sequence). The CDR3 length is 16 residues. Trimming shortened V by 6 bases and J by 3 bases, and 21 bases separated the two germline ends. CDR3 protein: CASSLDGGVSFYEQYF. As DNA, the CDR3 is TGTGCCAGCAGCCTAGACGGTGGAGTCTCTTTCTACGAGCAGTACTTC.

Turning to this clone: Other nucleotide sequences from this sample produce the same CDR3. The rearrangement joins TRBV7-9 to TRBJ2-1; D unclear. The CDR3 sequence is 12 residues long. Germline V gene sequence: CDR1 SEHNR, CDR2 FQNEAQ (reference sequence). Trimming shortened V by 2 bases and J by 1 base, and 0 bases separated the two germline ends. CDR3 sequence reads: CASSLSYNEQFF. CDR3 DNA: TGTGCCAGCAGCTTATCCTACAATGAGCAGTTCTTC.

This clone was counted only a few times. The rearrangement joins TRBV28 to TRBJ2-1; D is unresolved. CDR1 and CDR2 (germline): MDHEN, SYDVKM. V gave up 8 bases and J gave up 4 bases, with 15 bases separating them. This CDR3 spans 14 amino acids. CDR3 residues: CASRRLLSYNEQFF. CDR3 coding DNA: TGTGCCAGCCGACGGCTCCTCTCGTACAATGAGCAGTTCTTC.

V usage is TRBV27 and J usage is TRBJ2-5; D uncertain. Trimming removed 5 bases at V and 5 bases at J, with 15 bases between. The CDR3 contains 14 residues. CDR1 is MNHEY, CDR2 SMNVEV, per germline (reference sequence). This chain's CDR3 is CASSPPGQQETQYF. The DNA of the CDR3 is TGTGCCAGCAGTCCCCCCGGCCAGCAGGAGACCCAGTACTTC.

This clone was counted a single time. The rearrangement links TRBV19 to TRBJ2-1; possibly TRBD2 for D (6 bases). V gave up 7 bases and J gave up 5 bases, with 15 bases separating them. Germline V gene sequence: CDR1 LNHDA, CDR2 SQIVND (reference sequence). This CDR3 comprises 14 residues. CDR3 DNA: TGTGCCAGTACCTGGGGTAGCGGAGACAATGAGCAGTTCTTC. The encoded protein is CASTWGSGDNEQFF.

This chain uses TRBV6-1 with TRBJ1-1; perhaps TRBD1 as D (6 bases). The CDR3 consists of 14 residues. V gave up 6 bases and J gave up 1 base, with 12 bases separating them. In germline, CDR1 is MNHNS, CDR2 SASEGT. Here the CDR3 DNA reads TGTGCCAGCAGCCGGACAGAAAAGAACACTGAAGCTTTCTTT. It encodes CASSRTEKNTEAFF.

The V and J genes are TRBV6-1 and TRBJ2-3, with TRBD1 matching 9 bases. V trimming: 2 bases; J trimming: 0 bases; junction bases outside the gene matches: 15. Germline CDR1 MNHNS, CDR2 SASEGT. CDR3 length: 20 amino acids. CDR3 residues: CASSEPQRDRVYTSTDTQYF. Written as DNA, the CDR3 is TGTGCCAGCAGTGAACCCCAACGGGACAGGGTTTATACTAGCACAGATACGCAGTATTTT.

A word on this clone: A junction end diverges from the germline sequence, so it may reflect a read error. The CDR3 loop is CASSSRDRGLRCGF. CDR3 bases: TGTGCCAGCAGCTCCCGGGACAGGGGGCTCCGGTGTGGTTTC. This chain uses TRBV7-3 with TRBJ2-6; TRBD1 aligns across 12 bases. The CDR3 covers 14 residues. Germline loops: CDR1 SGHTA, CDR2 FQGTGA.

The chain uses TRBV4-3 and TRBJ2-1; 12 nucleotides line up with TRBD2. V lost 4 bases to trimming and J lost 8 bases; unmatched junction nucleotides: 9. There are 16 residues in the CDR3. CDR1 is LGHNA, CDR2 YSLEER, per germline. Written as DNA, the CDR3 is TGCGCCAGCAGCCCCTTGTCGGGACTAGCGGGTTATGAGCAGTTCTTC. It specifies CASSPLSGLAGYEQFF.

V gene TRBV27 combines with J gene TRBJ1-1; D not resolved. This CDR3 is 11 amino acids long. The V and J ends lost 4 bases and 6 bases respectively, with 6 bases between them. Germline CDR1 and CDR2: MNHEY and SMNVEV (reference sequence). The CDR3 DNA follows: TGTGCCAGCAGTTCAACCTCTGAAGCTTTCTTT. Its protein is CASSSTSEAFF.

This chain connects TRBV29-1 to TRBJ2-5; D uncertain. Germline V gene lookup returns CDR1 SQVTM and CDR2 ANQGSEA. Trimming cost V 7 bases and J 3 bases, with 12 bases left between them. The CDR3 is 12 residues long. CDR3 bases: TGCAGCGCACGGAGTATAAAAGAGACCCAGTACTTC. Residues: CSARSIKETQYF.

The J gene is TRBJ2-5, the V gene TRBV27; possible D gene TRBD2, 7 bases. The CDR3 has 16 amino acids. Germline V gene data show CDR1 as MNHEY and CDR2 as SMNVEV (reference sequence). Trimming left V 5 bases short and J 2 bases short, with 18 bases between. Here the CDR3 reads CASSTKGGTRQETQYF. CDR3 bases: TGTGCCAGCAGTACTAAGGGGGGGACCCGACAAGAGACCCAGTACTTC.

The chain combines TRBV29-1 with TRBJ2-2; TRBD2 matches at 14 bases. The V gene end was trimmed by 7 bases and the J gene end by 1 base; junction bases not matched to a gene: 5. The CDR3 length is 16 residues. Germline loops: CDR1 SQVTM, CDR2 ANQGSEA. The CDR3 here is CSAGLAGERNTGELFF. CDR3 coding DNA: TGCAGCGCGGGACTAGCGGGAGAACGGAACACCGGGGAGCTGTTTTTT.

CDR3 DNA sequence: TGCGCCAGCAGTGAACAGGGGGGCGAGCAGTACTTC. Translating it yields CASSEQGGEQYF. V is TRBV10-1 and J is TRBJ2-7; 8 bases align to TRBD1. Germline V gives CDR1 WNHNN, CDR2 SYGVQD (reference sequence). The ends lost 3 bases at V and 6 bases at J; junction bases unmatched: 1. The CDR3 is 12 amino acids.

The chain couples TRBV10-3 to TRBJ2-1, with a possible D match to TRBD2 (6 bases). Germline V CDR1 and CDR2: ENHRY, SYGVKD. There are 18 residues in the CDR3. Between the trimmed V and J ends, which lost 0 bases and 4 bases, there was a span of 19 bases. The CDR3: CAISESVIAEGSYNEQFF. CDR3 bases: TGTGCCATCAGTGAGTCGGTCATAGCGGAGGGCTCTTACAATGAGCAGTTCTTC.

The CDR3 DNA is TGTGCCAGCAGTTTATGGACTAGCGGGATGGATGAGCAGTTCTTC. Its translation is CASSLWTSGMDEQFF. This sequence joins TRBV27 and TRBJ2-1, with TRBD2 matching over 12 bases. Trimming cost V 1 base and J 8 bases; bases outside gene matches: 3. The germline gives CDR1 MNHEY, CDR2 SMNVEV (reference sequence). This CDR3 spans 15 amino acids.

This rearrangement joins TRBV2 to TRBJ2-7; D is undetermined. CDR1 and CDR2 (germline): SNHLY, FYNNEI. The CDR3 has 13 residues. Trimming shortened V by 10 bases and J by 2 bases, and 15 bases separated the two germline ends. CDR3 DNA: TGTGCCACCGTGAGTGGGGTCGCCTACGAGCAGTACTTC. Translation: CATVSGVAYEQYF.

V and J are TRBV4-3 and TRBJ2-2; possibly TRBD2 for D (5 bases). V lost 0 bases, J lost 6 bases, and 17 bases lay in between. The V gene's germline CDR1 is LGHNA and CDR2 YSLEER. The CDR3 is made up of 17 amino acids. The CDR3 DNA is TGCGCCAGCAGCCAAGAATTCGCTCTAGTGAGGGCCGGGGAGCTGTTTTTT. This gives the protein CASSQEFALVRAGELFF.

V is TRBV6-6 and J is TRBJ1-1; D gene uncertain. V was shortened by 2 bases and J by 1 base, with 14 bases between the two germline ends. CDR1 MNHNY and CDR2 SVGAGI come from the germline V gene (reference sequence). The CDR3 covers 16 residues. As DNA, the CDR3 is TGTGCCAGCAGTTACACTTTAGAGGCCGAGAACACTGAAGCTTTCTTT. As protein: CASSYTLEAENTEAFF.

DNA of the CDR3: TGTGCCAGCAGCTTCCCTATACAGGGTGAAGCTTTCTTT. Translated: CASSFPIQGEAFF. The chain uses TRBV6-6 and TRBJ1-1; perhaps TRBD1 as D (6 bases). Trimming stripped 6 bases from V and 7 bases from J, with 15 bases between. The CDR3 runs to 13 residues. The germline CDR1 and CDR2 sequences are MNHNY and SVGAGI (reference sequence).

The chain uses TRBV27 and TRBJ2-7, with 14 bases identical to TRBD2. V was clipped by 5 bases and J by 4 bases; unmatched bases: 7. Germline V gives CDR1 MNHEY, CDR2 SMNVEV (reference sequence). This CDR3 has 16 residues. The DNA for the CDR3 is TGTGCCAGCAGTCCGCGGACTAGCGGGAGGACGTACGAGCAGTACTTC. Translating it yields CASSPRTSGRTYEQYF.

The rearrangement joins TRBV11-3 to TRBJ2-7; 11 bases fit TRBD2. From germline, CDR1 is SGHNT and CDR2 YENEEA. V shed 5 bases and J 4 bases; nucleotides not matched to a gene: 1. The CDR3 is made up of 13 amino acids. The CDR3 loop is CASSRLAGYEQYF. As DNA, the CDR3 is TGTGCCAGCAGCCGACTAGCGGGATACGAGCAGTACTTC.

V is TRBV28 and J is TRBJ2-5; D is undetermined. Germline-derived CDR1 and CDR2 are MDHEN and SYDVKM. V was trimmed by 6 bases and J by 0 bases, leaving 11 bases between them. This CDR3 spans 14 amino acids. CDR3 nucleotide sequence: TGTGCCAGCAGACTCAACTCTAACCAAGAGACCCAGTACTTC. Translation gives CASRLNSNQETQYF.